Shown below are 9 T cell receptor beta chains from a single sample sequenced in a study of blood T cells in healthy people across ages. Combining a sample-barcoded 5' primer with a J-beta primer mix, a second PCR ran for roughly 6 to 11 cycles. MiXCR, applied by TCRdb to the 5' RACE reads, yields one record per CDR3 protein. Of about 760,000 distinct CDR3 sequences in the sample, 56% were seen once. The source material was blood. These receptors all come from a middle-aged man in good health.

The chain uses TRBV3-1 and TRBJ2-7; D is undetermined. Germline V gene lookup returns CDR1 LGHDT and CDR2 YNNKEL (reference sequence). V lost 0 bases and J lost 9, with 15 bases in between. This CDR3 has 14 amino acids. The chain's CDR3 is CASSQEGGQRGQYF. The CDR3 region has the DNA TGTGCCAGCAGCCAAGAAGGCGGCCAGCGTGGGCAGTACTTC.

This clonotype came up once. The V and J genes are TRBV15 and TRBJ2-1, with 9 bases that match TRBD1. The J call is in doubt because the DNA end fits TRBJ2-7 better. Looked up from germline, CDR1 is LNHNV and CDR2 is YYDKDF (reference sequence). This CDR3 region has 17 residues. The chain's CDR3 is CATSSALDRGSYNEQYF. The CDR3 DNA follows: TGTGCCACCAGCAGCGCCCTCGACAGGGGGTCCTACAATGAGCAGTACTTC.

The rearrangement links TRBV10-3 to TRBJ2-7, with 11 nucleotides matching TRBD1. Germline V CDR1 and CDR2: ENHRY, SYGVKD. CDR3 size: 15 residues. The ends lost 7 bases at V and 3 bases at J; junction bases unmatched: 8. CDR3 region: CAIKRRDRGNYEQYF. CDR3 bases: TGTGCCATCAAGAGACGGGACAGGGGGAACTACGAGCAGTACTTC.

V and J are TRBV14 and TRBJ2-1, with TRBD1 matching 7 bases. Trimming removed 4 bases from V and 13 bases from J; junction bases left unmatched: 10. The CDR3 has 13 residues. Germline assignment: CDR1 SGHDN and CDR2 FVKESK. In DNA, the CDR3 is TGTGCCAGCAGCCCAGACAGGGTTGCCGGACAGTTCTTC. Translated: CASSPDRVAGQFF.

The chain's CDR3 is CASSLQSGAAGGKETQYF. The CDR3 nucleotides are TGTGCCAGCAGCTTACAATCAGGGGCAGCGGGAGGGAAAGAGACCCAGTACTTC. The V call is TRBV7-2, the J call TRBJ2-5; TRBD2 aligns across 10 bases. Per germline, CDR1 SGHTA and CDR2 FQGNSA. The CDR3 consists of 18 residues. Germline trimming cut 2 bases from V and 3 bases from J; bases unmatched to any gene: 12.

CDR3 sequence reads: CASSPRQSSTDTQYF. The CDR3 coding sequence is TGTGCCAGCAGTCCACGACAGAGTAGCACAGATACGCAGTATTTT. J is TRBJ2-3 and V is TRBV27; D is possibly TRBD1 (5 bases). The CDR3 has 15 amino acids. CDR1 and CDR2 (germline): MNHEY, SMNVEV (reference sequence). Deletions cut 5 bases from V and 0 bases from J, with 12 bases between.

Only one count was recorded for this clonotype. The chain joins TRBV10-3 to TRBJ2-1; D is possibly TRBD2 (5 bases). The CDR3 extends over 15 amino acids. V was trimmed by 4 bases and J by 6 bases, leaving 16 bases between them. The germline CDR1 and CDR2 sequences are ENHRY and SYGVKD. The CDR3: CAISVGRAEPNEQFF. In DNA, the CDR3 is TGTGCCATCAGTGTAGGACGAGCGGAACCCAATGAGCAGTTCTTC.

The V gene is TRBV11-2, the J gene TRBJ2-4; 7 positions agree with TRBD2. The V and J ends lost 4 bases and 8 bases, in that order; junction bases with no gene match: 5. CDR1 is SGHAT, CDR2 FQNNGV, per germline. The CDR3 spans 13 residues. For the CDR3, the DNA is TGTGCCAGCAGCTCGGCAGGGAGGGACATTCAGTACTTC. Translated, it gives CASSSAGRDIQYF.

This chain links TRBV4-3 with TRBJ2-3, with D possibly TRBD2 on 6 matching bases. Per the germline V gene, CDR1 is LGHNA and CDR2 is YSLEER. Trimming took 0 bases from V and 3 from J, leaving 22 bases between them. This CDR3 has 19 residues. The chain's CDR3 is CASSQDPPISAGLTDTQYF. The CDR3 region has the DNA TGCGCCAGCAGCCAAGATCCCCCCATAAGCGCGGGACTGACAGATACGCAGTATTTT.